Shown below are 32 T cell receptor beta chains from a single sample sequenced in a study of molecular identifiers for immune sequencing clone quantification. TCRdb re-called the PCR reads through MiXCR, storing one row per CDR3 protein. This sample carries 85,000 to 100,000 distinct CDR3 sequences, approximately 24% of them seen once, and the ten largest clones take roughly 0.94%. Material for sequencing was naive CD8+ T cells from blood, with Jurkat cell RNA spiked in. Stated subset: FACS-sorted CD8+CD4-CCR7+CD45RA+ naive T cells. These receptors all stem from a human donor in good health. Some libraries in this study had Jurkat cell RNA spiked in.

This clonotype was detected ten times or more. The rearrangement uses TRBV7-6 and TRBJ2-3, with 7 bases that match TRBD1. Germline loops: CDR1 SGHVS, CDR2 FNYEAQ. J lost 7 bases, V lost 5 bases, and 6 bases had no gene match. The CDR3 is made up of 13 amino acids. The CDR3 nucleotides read TGTGCCAGCAGCCAGACAGGGAGCAATACGCAGTATTTT. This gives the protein CASSQTGSNTQYF.

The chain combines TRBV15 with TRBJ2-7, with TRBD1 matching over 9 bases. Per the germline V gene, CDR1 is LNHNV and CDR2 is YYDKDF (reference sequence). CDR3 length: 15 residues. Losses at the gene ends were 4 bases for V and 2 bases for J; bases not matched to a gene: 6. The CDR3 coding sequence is TGTGCCACCAGCATAGACAGGGGGAGCACCTACGAGCAGTACTTC. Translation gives CATSIDRGSTYEQYF.

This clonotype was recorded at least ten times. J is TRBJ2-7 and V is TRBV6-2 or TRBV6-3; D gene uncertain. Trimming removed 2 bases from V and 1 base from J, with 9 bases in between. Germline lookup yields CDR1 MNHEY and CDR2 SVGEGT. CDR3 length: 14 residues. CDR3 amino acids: CASSYGWQSYEQYF. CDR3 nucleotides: TGTGCCAGCAGTTACGGATGGCAGTCCTACGAGCAGTACTTC.

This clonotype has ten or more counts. The CDR3 loop is CASTTVNYGYTF. In DNA form, the CDR3 reads TGTGCCAGCACAACAGTAAACTATGGCTACACCTTC. This rearrangement joins TRBV7-9 to TRBJ1-2; unclear D gene. Per the germline V gene, CDR1 is SEHNR and CDR2 is FQNEAQ (reference sequence). The CDR3 has 12 amino acids. Trimming removed 7 bases at V and 2 bases at J, with 8 bases between.

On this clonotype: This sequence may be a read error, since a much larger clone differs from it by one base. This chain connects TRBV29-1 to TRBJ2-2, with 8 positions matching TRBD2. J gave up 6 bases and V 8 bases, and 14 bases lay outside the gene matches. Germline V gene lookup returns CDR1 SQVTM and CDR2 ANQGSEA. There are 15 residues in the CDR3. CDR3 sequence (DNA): TGCAGCTGCCGGGGGGGCACGGATCTCGCCGGGGAGCTGTTTTTT. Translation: CSCRGGTDLAGELFF.

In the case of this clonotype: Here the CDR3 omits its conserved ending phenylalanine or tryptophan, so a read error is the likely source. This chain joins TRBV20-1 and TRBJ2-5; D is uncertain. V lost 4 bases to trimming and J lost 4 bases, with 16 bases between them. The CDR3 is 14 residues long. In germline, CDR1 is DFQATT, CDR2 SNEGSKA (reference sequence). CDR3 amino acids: CSAILVLGSETQYL. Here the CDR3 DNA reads TGCAGTGCTATACTGGTACTTGGGTCAGAGACCCAGTACTTG.

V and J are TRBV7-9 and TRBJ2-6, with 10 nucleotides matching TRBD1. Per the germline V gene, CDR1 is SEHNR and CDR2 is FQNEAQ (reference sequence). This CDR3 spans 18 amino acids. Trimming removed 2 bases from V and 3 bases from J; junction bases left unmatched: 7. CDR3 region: CASSLSDRGPRGANVLTF. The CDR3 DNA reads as TGTGCCAGCAGCTTATCCGACAGGGGGCCGCGTGGGGCCAACGTCCTGACTTTC.

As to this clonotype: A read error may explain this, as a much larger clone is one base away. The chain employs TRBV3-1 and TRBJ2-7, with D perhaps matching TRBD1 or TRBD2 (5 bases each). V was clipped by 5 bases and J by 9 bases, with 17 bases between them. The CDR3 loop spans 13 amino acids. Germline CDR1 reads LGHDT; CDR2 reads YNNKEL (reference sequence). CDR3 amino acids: CASSGTGPGVQYF. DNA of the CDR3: TGTGCCAGCAGCGGGACGGGCCCTGGCGTGCAGTACTTC.

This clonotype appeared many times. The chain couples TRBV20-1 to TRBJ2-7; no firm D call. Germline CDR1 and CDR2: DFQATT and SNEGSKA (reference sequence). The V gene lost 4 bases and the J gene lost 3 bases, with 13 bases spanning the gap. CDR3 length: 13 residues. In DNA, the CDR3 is TGCAGTGCTACTTCAACTGATAACTACGAGCAGTACTTC. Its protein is CSATSTDNYEQYF.

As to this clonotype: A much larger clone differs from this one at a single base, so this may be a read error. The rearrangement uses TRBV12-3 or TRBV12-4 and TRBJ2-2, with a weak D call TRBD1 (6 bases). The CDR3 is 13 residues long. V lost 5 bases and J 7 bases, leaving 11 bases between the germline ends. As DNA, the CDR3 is TGTGCCAGCAGTCTCTCAGGGGTCGGGGAGCTGTTTTTT. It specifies CASSLSGVGELFF.

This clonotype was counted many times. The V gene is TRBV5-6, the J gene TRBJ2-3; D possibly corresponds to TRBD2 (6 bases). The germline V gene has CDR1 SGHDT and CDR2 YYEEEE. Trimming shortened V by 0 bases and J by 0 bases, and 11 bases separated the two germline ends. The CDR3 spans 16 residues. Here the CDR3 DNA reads TGTGCCAGCAGCTTGGCGGTCGGGACTAGCACAGATACGCAGTATTTT. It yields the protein CASSLAVGTSTDTQYF.

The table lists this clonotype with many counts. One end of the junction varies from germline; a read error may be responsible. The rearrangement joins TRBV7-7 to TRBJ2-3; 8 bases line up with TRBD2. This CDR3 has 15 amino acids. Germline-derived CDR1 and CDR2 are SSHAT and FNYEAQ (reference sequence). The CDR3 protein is CASSSSGSLADTQYF. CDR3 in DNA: TGTGCTAGCAGCTCCAGCGGGAGTTTGGCAGATACGCAGTATTTT.

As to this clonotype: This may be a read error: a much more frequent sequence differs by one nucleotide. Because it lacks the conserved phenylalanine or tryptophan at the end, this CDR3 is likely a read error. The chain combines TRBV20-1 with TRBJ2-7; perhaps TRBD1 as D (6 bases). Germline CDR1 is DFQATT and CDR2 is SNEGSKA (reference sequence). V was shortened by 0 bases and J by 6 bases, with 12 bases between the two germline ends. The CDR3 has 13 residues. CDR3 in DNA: TGCAGTGCTAGAGATGCAGGGACACGCGAGCAGTACCTC. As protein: CSARDAGTREQYL.

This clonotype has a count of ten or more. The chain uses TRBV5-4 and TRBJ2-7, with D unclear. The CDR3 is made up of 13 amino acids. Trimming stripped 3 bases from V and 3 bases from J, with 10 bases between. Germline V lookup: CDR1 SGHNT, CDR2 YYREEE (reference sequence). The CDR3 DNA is TGTGCCAGCAGCTCCGGAGAGCTCTACGAGCAGTACTTC. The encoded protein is CASSSGELYEQYF.

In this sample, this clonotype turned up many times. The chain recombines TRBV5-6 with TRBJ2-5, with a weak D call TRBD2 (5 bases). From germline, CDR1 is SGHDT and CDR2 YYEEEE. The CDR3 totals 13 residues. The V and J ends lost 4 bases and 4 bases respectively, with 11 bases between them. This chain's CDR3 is CASSGTSSETQYF. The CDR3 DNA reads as TGTGCCAGCAGCGGAACTAGTTCAGAGACCCAGTACTTC.

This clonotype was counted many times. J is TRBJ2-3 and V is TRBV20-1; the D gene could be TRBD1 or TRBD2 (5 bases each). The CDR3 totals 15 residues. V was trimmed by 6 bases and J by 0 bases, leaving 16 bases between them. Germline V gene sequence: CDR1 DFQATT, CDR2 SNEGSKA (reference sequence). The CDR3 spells CSARGDTGSTDTQYF. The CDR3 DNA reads TGCAGTGCCCGGGGCGATACGGGTAGCACAGATACGCAGTATTTT.

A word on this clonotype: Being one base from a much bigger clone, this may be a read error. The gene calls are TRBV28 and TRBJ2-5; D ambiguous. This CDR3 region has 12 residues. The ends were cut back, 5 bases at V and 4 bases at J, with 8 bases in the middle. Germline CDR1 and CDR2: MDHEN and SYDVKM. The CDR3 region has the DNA TGTGCCAGCAGTCCTAATGTAGAGACCCAGTACTTC. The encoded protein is CASSPNVETQYF.

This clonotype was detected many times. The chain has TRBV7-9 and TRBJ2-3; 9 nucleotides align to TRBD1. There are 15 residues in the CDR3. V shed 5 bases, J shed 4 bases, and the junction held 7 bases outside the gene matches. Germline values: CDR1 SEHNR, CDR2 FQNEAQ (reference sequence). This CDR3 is CASSPTDRGADTQYF. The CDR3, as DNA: TGTGCCAGCAGCCCGACGGACAGGGGCGCAGATACGCAGTATTTT.

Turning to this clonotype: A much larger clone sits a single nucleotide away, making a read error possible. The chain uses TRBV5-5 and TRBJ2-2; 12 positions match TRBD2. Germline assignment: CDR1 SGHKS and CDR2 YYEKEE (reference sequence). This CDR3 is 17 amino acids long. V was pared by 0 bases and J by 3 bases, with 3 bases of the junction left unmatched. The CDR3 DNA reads TGTGCCAGCAGCTTGGAGACTAGCGGGAGTTACACCGGGGAGCTGTTTTTT. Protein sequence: CASSLETSGSYTGELFF.

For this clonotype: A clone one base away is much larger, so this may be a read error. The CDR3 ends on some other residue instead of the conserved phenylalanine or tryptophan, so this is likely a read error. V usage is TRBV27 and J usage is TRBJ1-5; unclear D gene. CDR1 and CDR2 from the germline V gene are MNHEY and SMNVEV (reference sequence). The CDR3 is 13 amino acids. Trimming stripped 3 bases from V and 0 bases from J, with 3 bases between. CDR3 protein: CASSLVSNQPQHL. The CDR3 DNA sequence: TGTGCCAGCAGTTTGGTTAGCAATCAGCCCCAGCATCTT.

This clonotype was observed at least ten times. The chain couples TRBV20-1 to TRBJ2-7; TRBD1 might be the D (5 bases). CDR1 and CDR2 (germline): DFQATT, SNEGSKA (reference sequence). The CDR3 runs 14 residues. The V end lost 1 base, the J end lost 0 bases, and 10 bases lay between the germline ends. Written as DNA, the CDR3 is TGCAGTGCTAGAGTCGACAGCCGCTCCTACGAGCAGTACTTC. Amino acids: CSARVDSRSYEQYF.

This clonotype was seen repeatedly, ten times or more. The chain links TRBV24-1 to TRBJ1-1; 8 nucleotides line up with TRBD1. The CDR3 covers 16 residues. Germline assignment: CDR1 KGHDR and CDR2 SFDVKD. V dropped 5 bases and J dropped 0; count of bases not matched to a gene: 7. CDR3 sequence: CATSVYRTGMNTEAFF. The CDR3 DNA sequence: TGTGCCACCAGTGTTTACAGGACAGGGATGAACACTGAAGCTTTCTTT.

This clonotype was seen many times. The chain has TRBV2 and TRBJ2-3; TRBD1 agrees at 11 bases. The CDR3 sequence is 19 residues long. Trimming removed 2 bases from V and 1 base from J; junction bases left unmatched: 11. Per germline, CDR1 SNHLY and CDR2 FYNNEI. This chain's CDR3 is CASSEPDGWTGGGTDTQYF. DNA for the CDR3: TGTGCCAGCAGTGAACCAGACGGATGGACAGGGGGCGGCACAGATACGCAGTATTTT.

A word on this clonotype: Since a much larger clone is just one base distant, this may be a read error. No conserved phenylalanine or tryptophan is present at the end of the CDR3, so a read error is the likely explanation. CDR3 region: CASSFRVEAFL. The CDR3 bases are TGTGCCAGCAGCTTTAGGGTTGAAGCTTTCCTT. The rearrangement joins TRBV5-6 to TRBJ1-1; D uncertain. Trimming cost V 2 bases and J 7 bases, with 6 bases left between them. The CDR3 is made up of 11 amino acids. Germline loops: CDR1 SGHDT, CDR2 YYEEEE.

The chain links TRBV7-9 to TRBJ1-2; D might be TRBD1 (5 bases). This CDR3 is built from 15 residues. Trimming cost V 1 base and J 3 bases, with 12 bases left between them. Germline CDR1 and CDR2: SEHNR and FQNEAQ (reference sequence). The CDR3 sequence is CASSLVLDTHYGYTF. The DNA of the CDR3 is TGTGCCAGCAGCTTAGTTTTGGACACCCACTATGGCTACACCTTC.

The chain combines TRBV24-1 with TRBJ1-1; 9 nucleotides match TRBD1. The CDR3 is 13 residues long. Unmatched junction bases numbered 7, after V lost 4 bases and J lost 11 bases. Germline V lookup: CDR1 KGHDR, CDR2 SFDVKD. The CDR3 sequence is CATSDSGTGRAFF. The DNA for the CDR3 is TGTGCCACCAGTGACTCCGGGACAGGGAGGGCTTTCTTT.

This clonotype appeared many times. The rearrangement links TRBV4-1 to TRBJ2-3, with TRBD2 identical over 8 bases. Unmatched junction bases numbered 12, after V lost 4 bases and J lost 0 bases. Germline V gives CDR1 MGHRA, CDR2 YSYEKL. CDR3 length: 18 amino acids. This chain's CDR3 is CASSLEKRLAPSTDTQYF. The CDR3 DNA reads TGCGCCAGCAGCCTCGAAAAAAGACTAGCGCCGAGCACAGATACGCAGTATTTT.

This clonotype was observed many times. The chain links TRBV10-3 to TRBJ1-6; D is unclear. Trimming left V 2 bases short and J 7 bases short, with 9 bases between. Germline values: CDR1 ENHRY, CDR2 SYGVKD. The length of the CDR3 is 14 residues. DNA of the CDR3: TGTGCCATCAGTGAGGGGGTTGGGAATTCACCCCTCCACTTT. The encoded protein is CAISEGVGNSPLHF.

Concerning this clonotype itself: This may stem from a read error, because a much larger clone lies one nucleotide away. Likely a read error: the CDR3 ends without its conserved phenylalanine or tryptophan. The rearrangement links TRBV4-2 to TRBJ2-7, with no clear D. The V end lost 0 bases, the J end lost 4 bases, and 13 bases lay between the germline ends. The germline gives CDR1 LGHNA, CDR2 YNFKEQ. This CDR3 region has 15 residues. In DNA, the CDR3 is TGTGCCAGCAGCCAAGATAGGCAGAGAGTTTACGAGCAGTACTCC. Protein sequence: CASSQDRQRVYEQYS.

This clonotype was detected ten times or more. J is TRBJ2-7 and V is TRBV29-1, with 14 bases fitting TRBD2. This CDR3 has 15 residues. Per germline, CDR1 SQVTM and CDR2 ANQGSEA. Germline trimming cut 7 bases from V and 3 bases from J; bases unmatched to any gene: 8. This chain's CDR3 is CSAYGLAGGLYEQYF. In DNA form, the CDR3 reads TGCAGCGCGTACGGACTAGCGGGAGGCCTCTACGAGCAGTACTTC.

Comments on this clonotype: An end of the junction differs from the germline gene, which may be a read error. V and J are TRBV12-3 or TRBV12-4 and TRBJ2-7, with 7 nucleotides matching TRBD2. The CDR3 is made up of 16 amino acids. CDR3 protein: CASSSSGGGSSCEQYF. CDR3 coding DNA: TGTGCCAGCAGTTCTTCTGGGGGGGGAAGCTCCTGCGAGCAGTACTTC.

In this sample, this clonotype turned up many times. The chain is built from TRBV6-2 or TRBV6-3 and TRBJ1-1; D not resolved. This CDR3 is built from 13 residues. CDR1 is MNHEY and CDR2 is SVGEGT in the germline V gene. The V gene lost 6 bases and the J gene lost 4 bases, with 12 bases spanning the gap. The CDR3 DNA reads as TGTGCCAGCAGGCCCGGCCTGGGCACTGAAGCTTTCTTT. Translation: CASRPGLGTEAFF.